A selection of T cell receptor beta chains follows, all from one sample in a study of blood T cells in healthy people across ages. TCRdb re-called the 5' RACE reads with MiXCR, one entry per CDR3 protein. The sample carries around 820,000 distinct CDR3 sequences, just under 25% recorded once. These sequences were also reported in another study, on T cells of mothers and their children.

The specimen was blood. These receptors all stem from a boy between 10 and 17 years old in good health. Both conserved end residues are part of each CDR3. D genes are given only for firm matches.

>TRBJ2-7|TRBD1|TRBV29-1
CSVEDKTGGWYEQYF
>TRBJ2-2|TRBD2|TRBV4-2
CASSQDWSSGIVNTGELFF
>TRBJ2-7|-|TRBV28
CASSSLGVPRAYEQYF
>TRBJ2-5|-|TRBV25-1
CACRASQETQYF
>TRBJ2-3|TRBD1|TRBV5-4
CASSDRRQGSTDTQYF
>TRBJ1-6|-|TRBV18
CASSRPGPGSALHF
>TRBJ2-3|-|TRBV9
CASSAASGSTDTQYF
>TRBJ1-4|-|TRBV7-9
CASGIQEKLFF
>TRBJ2-3|-|TRBV7-9
CSSSHPIVRDSGDQRADTQYF
>TRBJ2-7|-|TRBV11-2
CASSLDRVTGLGHYEQYF
>TRBJ1-1|-|TRBV21-1
CASSTRGMNTEAFF
>TRBJ2-5|TRBD2|TRBV3-1
CASSQRPGLVEETQYF
>TRBJ1-1|TRBD1|TRBV6-5
CASSWTGENTEAFF
>TRBJ2-7|TRBD1|TRBV5-1
CASSATGQGSEQYF
>TRBJ2-5|-|TRBV6-2/TRBV6-3
CASRDGGETQYF
>TRBJ1-1|-|TRBV29-1
CSVGETLNTEAFF
>TRBJ2-7|-|TRBV29-1
CSVVGKRASYEQYF
>TRBJ1-1|TRBD1|TRBV5-1
CASSAAGGPEAFF
>TRBJ1-5|-|TRBV27
CASSIALAEPQHF
>TRBJ2-5|TRBD2|TRBV5-5
CASSAGSSGQETQYF
>-|-|TRBV6-2/TRBV6-3
CASSYSLSASEQFF
>TRBJ1-1|-|TRBV4-2
CASSQDTRARGNTEAFF
>TRBJ2-4|-|TRBV3-1
CASSQVRGDIQYF
>TRBJ1-5|-|TRBV6-2/TRBV6-3
CATSTPQGHQPQHF
>-|-|TRBV7-9
CASSYPRGSEQYF
>TRBJ2-7|TRBD1|TRBV7-7
CASSPQPGGTYEQYF